The 14 T cell receptor beta chains below were found in one sample sequenced in a study of CD8+CD57+ T cells in acquired aplastic anemia. Sequencing was done on patients that had shown CD8+CD57+ cell expansion by flow cytometry. TCR beta VDJ combinations and CDR3 sequences were profiled from genomic DNA. TCRdb used MiXCR to reprocess the reads, holding one entry per CDR3 protein. Among 100,000 to 150,000 distinct CDR3 sequences listed, roughly 40% were seen once. The sequenced material came from sorted CD4+, CD8+, or CD8+CD57+ T cells (not recorded which) from PBMCs. The receptors here all came from a human donor with aplastic anemia.

J is TRBJ1-5 and V is TRBV5-6; tentatively, D is TRBD1 (5 bases). Germline lookup yields CDR1 SGHDT and CDR2 YYEEEE. This CDR3 region has 17 residues. V was clipped by 0 bases and J by 0 bases, with 13 bases between them. This CDR3 is CASSLGGRTYSNQPQHF. CDR3 DNA: TGTGCCAGCAGCTTGGGGGGCAGGACATATAGCAATCAGCCCCAGCATTTT.

V gene TRBV2 combines with J gene TRBJ2-5; 7 nucleotides line up with TRBD2. Germline assignment: CDR1 SNHLY and CDR2 FYNNEI. The CDR3 has 13 residues. V shed 6 bases, J shed 3 bases, and the junction held 4 bases outside the gene matches. The CDR3 region is CASSTSVEETQYF. DNA for the CDR3: TGTGCCAGCAGCACTAGCGTTGAAGAGACCCAGTACTTC.

This clonotype was seen repeatedly, ten times or more. One end of the junction does not line up with germline, which may come from a read error. This chain connects TRBV6-1 to TRBJ2-7; no clear D gene. Germline V gene sequence: CDR1 MNHNS, CDR2 SASEGT. The CDR3 length is 14 residues. Here the CDR3 reads CASSEARTSCEQYF. The CDR3 region has the DNA TGTGCCAGCAGTGAAGCGAGAACCTCCTGCGAGCAGTACTTC.

This clonotype showed up many times. V usage is TRBV15 and J usage is TRBJ2-1, with 9 bases identical to TRBD2. The V gene's germline CDR1 is LNHNV and CDR2 YYDKDF (reference sequence). Trimming removed 4 bases from V and 4 bases from J; junction bases left unmatched: 5. This CDR3 has 15 amino acids. CDR3 DNA sequence: TGTGCCACCAGCATCCTAGCGGGGCGGTACAATGAGCAGTTCTTC. It is translated as CATSILAGRYNEQFF.

The chain combines TRBV24-1 with TRBJ2-7; D is unclear. The CDR3 has 15 amino acids. Trimming pared 3 bases from V and 4 bases from J, leaving 15 bases between. CDR1 is KGHDR and CDR2 is SFDVKD in the germline V gene. The CDR3 reads CATSDPLVQPYEQYF. CDR3 in DNA: TGTGCCACCAGTGATCCATTGGTCCAGCCATACGAGCAGTACTTC.

This sequence joins TRBV6-1 and TRBJ2-6; 7 nucleotides align to TRBD1. This CDR3 has 16 residues. Trimming removed 6 bases from V and 0 bases from J; junction bases left unmatched: 5. CDR1 MNHNS and CDR2 SASEGT come from the germline V gene. This chain's CDR3 is CASSRGWLSGANVLTF. DNA of the CDR3: TGTGCCAGCAGCAGGGGGTGGCTCTCTGGGGCCAACGTCCTGACTTTC.

A note on this clonotype: This may be a read error: a much more frequent sequence differs by one nucleotide. CDR3 sequence reads: CASSALRGQPQYF. The CDR3 DNA follows: TGTGCCAGCAGTGCCCTAAGAGGCCAGCCCCAGTATTTT. The chain combines TRBV6-1 with TRBJ1-5; D gene unclear. The J call may be in error: the DNA end matches TRBJ2-3 better. The CDR3 length is 13 residues. Germline CDR1 reads MNHNS; CDR2 reads SASEGT.

Note on this clonotype: A read error may explain this, as a much larger clone is one base away. The rearrangement uses TRBV24-1 and TRBJ2-1; 7 nucleotides line up with TRBD1. The CDR3 sequence is 13 residues long. Trimming removed 6 bases from V and 6 bases from J; junction bases left unmatched: 4. CDR1 is KGHDR and CDR2 is SFDVKD in the germline V gene. In DNA, the CDR3 is TGTGCCACCAGTTACTCAGGGGGCAATGAGCAGTTCTTC. Protein: CATSYSGGNEQFF.

J is TRBJ2-1 and V is TRBV9, with 10 nucleotides matching TRBD1. In germline, CDR1 is SGDLS, CDR2 YYNGEE. Trimming cost V 4 bases and J 5 bases; bases outside gene matches: 6. The CDR3 is made up of 15 amino acids. In DNA, the CDR3 is TGTGCCAGCAGCAAAACGACAGGGGGCAACAATGAGCAGTTCTTC. Protein: CASSKTTGGNNEQFF. The full variable domain, in which reference TRBV9 and TRBJ2-1 provide the parts outside the CDR3, is DSGVTQTPKHLITATGQRVTLRCSPRSGDLSVYWYQQSLDQGLQFLIQYYNGEERAKGNILERFSAQQFPDLHSELNLSSLELGDSALYFCASSKTTGGNNEQFFGPGTRLTVL.

This chain joins TRBV20-1 and TRBJ1-2, with no clear D. The V and J ends lost 6 bases and 7 bases respectively, with 12 bases between them. The germline CDR1 and CDR2 sequences are DFQATT and SNEGSKA (reference sequence). There are 11 residues in the CDR3. CDR3 sequence (DNA): TGCAGTGCCTTAATGATGGGTGGCTACACCTTC. It encodes CSALMMGGYTF.

This clonotype was seen only a few times. The chain links TRBV18 to TRBJ2-3; no definite D call. CDR1 is KGHSH, CDR2 LQKENI, per germline. V gave up 1 base and J gave up 6 bases, with 20 bases separating them. The CDR3 spans 17 residues. CDR3 in amino acids: CASSPRGSAGAQDTQYF. The CDR3, as DNA: TGTGCCAGCTCACCACGAGGAAGCGCAGGCGCACAGGATACGCAGTATTTT.

Of note for this clonotype: No conserved phenylalanine or tryptophan is present at the end of the CDR3, so a read error is the likely explanation. V is TRBV7-8 and J is TRBJ1-3; 8 nucleotides agree with TRBD1. In germline, CDR1 is SGHVS, CDR2 FQNEAQ. This CDR3 comprises 16 residues. The V and J ends lost 0 bases and 3 bases, in that order; junction bases with no gene match: 4. CDR3 bases: TGTGCCAGCAGCTTAGCAGCAGGGGGCTTTGGAAACACCATATATCTT. Translated, it gives CASSLAAGGFGNTIYL.

This clonotype was counted ten times or more. The V and J genes are TRBV4-2 and TRBJ1-6, with 9 bases matching TRBD1. This CDR3 spans 16 amino acids. Germline CDR1 LGHNA, CDR2 YNFKEQ. V gave up 1 base and J gave up 6 bases; unmatched junction bases: 4. The CDR3 DNA is TGTGCCAGCAGCCAAGCCTCGGGACAGGGTAATTCACCCCTCCACTTT. It encodes CASSQASGQGNSPLHF.

As DNA, the CDR3 is TGCAGCGTTGATAAATCGGGCGGGACAGGGGGCTACACCTTC. Its protein product is CSVDKSGGTGGYTF. The chain couples TRBV29-1 to TRBJ1-2, with TRBD1 matching over 9 bases. With 3 bases clipped from V and 8 bases from J, the junction kept 10 bases outside the gene matches. CDR3 size: 14 residues. Germline CDR1 SQVTM, CDR2 ANQGSEA.